The 27 T cell receptor beta chains below all came from one sample that was sequenced in a study of blood T cell repertoires in COVID-19. Some clones are missing from TCRdb's copy, which holds only in-frame ones; the method was immunoSEQ multiplex PCR. This repertoire shows around 240,000 clones, approximately 82% found once; its top ten account for 1.5% to 2%. Sequenced input: peripheral blood. The receptor set was obtained from a woman of 80 years or more with acute or convalescent COVID-19.

The chain combines TRBV28 with TRBJ1-2; the D gene is possibly TRBD1 (5 bases). Germline CDR1 and CDR2: MDHEN and SYDVKM. CDR3 size: 15 residues. The ends were cut back, 0 bases at V and 6 bases at J, with 14 bases in the middle. The CDR3 DNA is TGTGCCAGCAGTTTATGGGACACAAGGAGTCATGGCTACACCTTC. This sequence encodes CASSLWDTRSHGYTF.

The rearrangement joins TRBV18 to TRBJ2-5; D call uncertain. Germline values: CDR1 KGHSH, CDR2 LQKENI. Trimming took 3 bases from V and 0 from J, leaving 11 bases between them. The CDR3 is 15 residues long. The CDR3 DNA reads as TGTGCCAGCTCACCTGTGAGTTCCGACCAAGAGACCCAGTACTTC. It codes for CASSPVSSDQETQYF.

The chain couples TRBV28 to TRBJ1-1; D not resolved. The CDR3 runs 11 residues. Trimming removed 2 bases from V and 5 bases from J, with 3 bases in between. Germline V gene data show CDR1 as MDHEN and CDR2 as SYDVKM. The CDR3 protein is CASSLTTEAFF. CDR3 sequence (DNA): TGTGCCAGCAGTTTAACAACTGAAGCTTTCTTT.

The gene calls are TRBV5-1 and TRBJ1-2, with 7 bases that match TRBD1. Germline loops: CDR1 SGHRS, CDR2 YFSETQ. The CDR3 loop spans 14 amino acids. J was trimmed by 4 bases and V by 4 bases; bases with no gene match: 7. CDR3 sequence reads: CASSPPGQSYGYTF. CDR3 DNA: TGCGCCAGCAGCCCGCCGGGACAGTCCTATGGCTACACCTTC.

This sequence joins TRBV19 and TRBJ1-1; D possibly corresponds to TRBD1 (6 bases). Per germline, CDR1 LNHDA and CDR2 SQIVND (reference sequence). This CDR3 is 15 amino acids long. V was pared by 7 bases and J by 1 base, with 16 bases between. CDR3 residues: CASTIRTAPNTEAFF. CDR3 nucleotide sequence: TGTGCCAGTACCATAAGGACAGCGCCGAACACTGAAGCTTTCTTT.

The chain is built from TRBV19 and TRBJ2-4; TRBD2 aligns across 8 bases. The V gene's germline CDR1 is LNHDA and CDR2 SQIVND (reference sequence). After removal of 5 bases from V and 7 bases from J, the junction contained 7 bases not matched to a gene. This CDR3 contains 14 residues. The chain's CDR3 is CASSASGLVNIQYF. CDR3 nucleotides: TGTGCCAGTAGTGCCTCGGGACTAGTGAACATTCAGTACTTC.

This clone appeared a single time. This rearrangement joins TRBV4-1 to TRBJ1-4; 9 nucleotides match TRBD1. The V gene end was trimmed by 2 bases and the J gene end by 8 bases; junction bases not matched to a gene: 6. Germline CDR1 MGHRA, CDR2 YSYEKL. The CDR3 is made up of 15 amino acids. CDR3 sequence (DNA): TGCGCCAGCAGCCAAAGGGACAGGGATTGGGAAAAACTGTTTTTT. Amino acid sequence: CASSQRDRDWEKLFF.

This chain links TRBV24-1 with TRBJ1-6, with TRBD1 identical over 7 bases. Germline loops: CDR1 KGHDR, CDR2 SFDVKD. The CDR3 has 16 amino acids. The ends lost 4 bases at V and 7 bases at J; junction bases unmatched: 9. The CDR3 sequence: CATSDSPGDRNSPLHF. CDR3 DNA: TGTGCCACCAGTGACAGCCCCGGGGACAGAAATTCACCCCTCCACTTT.

V and J are TRBV4-2 and TRBJ2-3; 10 bases fit TRBD2. V lost 0 bases and J lost 5; bases outside the gene matches: 8. The CDR3 has 17 amino acids. CDR1 LGHNA and CDR2 YNFKEQ come from the germline V gene. The CDR3 DNA follows: TGTGCCAGCAGCCAAGATCTCAGCGGGGGGGCCCTAGATACGCAGTATTTT. The encoded protein is CASSQDLSGGALDTQYF.

This clone was detected only a few times. The chain joins TRBV5-1 to TRBJ1-3, with 8 bases matching TRBD1. CDR3 length: 17 residues. Trimming took 1 base from V and 4 from J; bases not matched to a gene: 10. The V gene's germline CDR1 is SGHRS and CDR2 YFSETQ. DNA of the CDR3: TGCGCCAGCAGCTTGTGGGTACGGGGGACAGGAGGAAACACCATATATTTT. Residues: CASSLWVRGTGGNTIYF.

This rearrangement joins TRBV14 to TRBJ1-2; D not certain. The CDR3 is made up of 13 amino acids. Germline CDR1 and CDR2: SGHDN and FVKESK. Between the trimmed V and J ends, which lost 4 bases and 1 base, there was a span of 7 bases. CDR3 residues: CASSPRLNYGYTF. The DNA of the CDR3 is TGTGCCAGCAGCCCGCGACTTAACTATGGCTACACCTTC.

About this clone itself: Other DNA sequences in this specimen translate into the identical CDR3. The chain joins TRBV5-4 to TRBJ2-7; TRBD1 matches 9 bases. Trimming cost V 0 bases and J 7 bases; bases outside gene matches: 5. The germline CDR1 and CDR2 sequences are SGHNT and YYREEE (reference sequence). The CDR3 extends over 14 amino acids. CDR3: CASSLEQGAGEQYF. Written as DNA, the CDR3 is TGTGCCAGCAGCTTGGAACAGGGGGCGGGGGAGCAGTACTTC.

The chain has TRBV6-5 and TRBJ2-6; tentative D call: TRBD1 (5 bases). This CDR3 has 15 residues. CDR1 is MNHEY, CDR2 SVGAGI, per germline. Trimming removed 5 bases at V and 4 bases at J, with 12 bases between. The CDR3 DNA reads TGTGCCAGCAGTAAACAGGCCGGGGGGGCCAACGTCCTGACTTTC. Protein: CASSKQAGGANVLTF.

V usage is TRBV6-5 and J usage is TRBJ1-4; 7 nucleotides line up with TRBD1. Germline CDR1 reads MNHEY; CDR2 reads SVGAGI. The CDR3 length is 14 residues. With 6 bases clipped from V and 5 bases from J, the junction kept 6 bases outside the gene matches. The CDR3 here is CASRTGPLNEKLFF. The CDR3 coding sequence is TGTGCCAGCAGGACAGGGCCCCTGAATGAAAAACTGTTTTTT.

Only one count was recorded for this clone. The J gene is TRBJ1-1, the V gene TRBV4-3; D gene ambiguous. Germline loops: CDR1 LGHNA, CDR2 YSLEER. With 0 bases removed from V and 2 bases from J, the gap between germline ends came to 16 bases. The CDR3 loop spans 17 amino acids. The CDR3 loop is CASSQDYFSGYNTEAFF. Written as DNA, the CDR3 is TGCGCCAGCAGCCAAGATTACTTCAGCGGGTATAACACTGAAGCTTTCTTT.

The genes are TRBV19 and TRBJ1-5, with TRBD1 identical over 11 bases. Unmatched junction bases numbered 8, after V lost 8 bases and J lost 2 bases. The CDR3 is made up of 16 amino acids. Germline loops: CDR1 LNHDA, CDR2 SQIVND (reference sequence). Written as DNA, the CDR3 is TGTGCCAGTCGCAGGGACAGGGGGGGAGGCAATCAGCCCCAGCATTTT. This gives the protein CASRRDRGGGNQPQHF. Full variable domain (rest looked up from reference TRBV19 and TRBJ1-5): DGGITQSPKYLFRKEGQNVTLSCEQNLNHDAMYWYRQDPGQGLRLIYYSQIVNDFQKGDIAEGYSVSREKKESFPLTVTSAQKNPTAFYLCASRRDRGGGNQPQHFGDGTRLSIL.

This clone was counted between two and nine times. The chain joins TRBV6-2 or TRBV6-3 to TRBJ2-2, with 7 bases identical to TRBD1. J gave up 0 bases and V 6 bases, and 1 base lay outside the gene matches. Germline V CDR1 and CDR2: MNHEY, SVGEGT. The CDR3 is made up of 14 amino acids. The DNA of the CDR3 is TGTGCCAGCAGCAGGGGGACGAACACCGGGGAGCTGTTTTTT. Its protein product is CASSRGTNTGELFF.

V usage is TRBV5-1 and J usage is TRBJ1-4; possibly TRBD1 for D (5 bases). Germline CDR1 is SGHRS and CDR2 is YFSETQ. Deletions cut 0 bases from V and 7 bases from J, with 13 bases between. The CDR3 has 15 residues. CDR3: CASSLAGEGSEKLFF. The DNA for the CDR3 is TGCGCCAGCAGCTTGGCCGGGGAGGGGAGTGAAAAACTGTTTTTT.

The V and J genes are TRBV15 and TRBJ2-2, with D unclear. Germline CDR1 LNHNV, CDR2 YYDKDF (reference sequence). Trimming took off 0 bases at V and 6 bases at J, with 8 bases between the two ends. The CDR3 runs to 14 residues. CDR3 sequence: CATSRDRVSGELFF. The CDR3 coding sequence is TGTGCCACCAGCAGAGATCGGGTATCCGGGGAGCTGTTTTTT.

This clone has only a few counts. The chain links TRBV4-3 to TRBJ2-3; 11 bases fit TRBD2. Trimming cost V 1 base and J 6 bases; bases outside gene matches: 6. CDR3 size: 16 residues. Per germline, CDR1 LGHNA and CDR2 YSLEER. CDR3: CASSQVLAGGGDTQYF. The CDR3 DNA is TGCGCCAGCAGCCAAGTCTTAGCGGGAGGGGGTGATACGCAGTATTTT.

About this clone itself: Other DNA sequences in the same sample also yield this CDR3. V is TRBV7-2 and J is TRBJ1-5; D gene ambiguous. With 1 base removed from V and 2 bases from J, the gap between germline ends came to 6 bases. CDR1 and CDR2 (germline): SGHTA, FQGNSA. The CDR3 totals 14 residues. The CDR3 nucleotides are TGTGCCAGCAGCTTAGGGCAGGGCAATCAGCCCCAGCATTTT. It is translated as CASSLGQGNQPQHF. Supplemented by reference TRBV7-2 and TRBJ1-5, the full variable domain reads GAGVSQSPSNKVTEKGKDVELRCDPISGHTALYWYRQSLGQGLEFLIYFQGNSAPDKSGLPSDRFSAERTGGSVSTLTIQRTQQEDSAVYLCASSLGQGNQPQHFGDGTRLSIL.

The J gene is TRBJ2-7, the V gene TRBV15, with D unresolved. The CDR3 spans 14 residues. Germline V lookup: CDR1 LNHNV, CDR2 YYDKDF (reference sequence). The V end was cut by 0 bases, the J end by 7 bases, with 13 bases between. This chain's CDR3 is CATSRDQNSLEQYF. For the CDR3, the DNA is TGTGCCACCAGCAGAGACCAGAACAGCCTGGAGCAGTACTTC.

The V and J genes are TRBV30 and TRBJ1-1; 9 nucleotides agree with TRBD1. The J segment lost 5 bases and the V segment lost 1 base, leaving 5 bases of the junction unmatched. Germline CDR1 GTSNPN, CDR2 SVGIG (reference sequence). The CDR3 contains 14 residues. In nucleotides, the CDR3 is TGTGCCTGGAGTGAACAGGGGGCGTTTACTGAAGCTTTCTTT. It specifies CAWSEQGAFTEAFF.

The chain combines TRBV7-3 with TRBJ1-6; tentatively, D is TRBD1 (5 bases). Trimming cost V 4 bases and J 7 bases, with 14 bases left between them. In germline, CDR1 is SGHTA, CDR2 FQGTGA. This CDR3 spans 15 amino acids. The CDR3 DNA reads TGTGCCAGCAGCTCTGGGGCAGGACGGAATTCACCCCTCCACTTT. The encoded protein is CASSSGAGRNSPLHF.

V and J are TRBV3-1 (or the pseudogene TRBV3-2) and TRBJ1-1; maybe TRBD1 (6 bases). This CDR3 is built from 16 residues. Trimming took 3 bases from V and 3 from J, leaving 17 bases between them. Germline V CDR1 and CDR2: LGHDT, YNNKEL (reference sequence). The CDR3 sequence: CASSQDAGAEDTEAFF. For the CDR3, the DNA is TGTGCCAGCAGCCAGGATGCGGGGGCAGAAGACACTGAAGCTTTCTTT.

The chain links TRBV7-3 to TRBJ2-1, with 8 bases that match TRBD2. This CDR3 has 16 residues. Trimming at V came to 3 bases and at J to 0 bases, leaving 4 bases not matched to a gene. The V gene's germline CDR1 is SGHTA and CDR2 FQGTGA. In DNA form, the CDR3 reads TGTGCCAGCAGCTTTTTCAGCGGGAGCTCCTACAATGAGCAGTTCTTC. Translation: CASSFFSGSSYNEQFF.

The V gene is TRBV21-1, the J gene TRBJ1-2; the D call in the table, TRBD1, was not verified against the DNA. TRBV21-1 is listed as a pseudogene. The CDR3 runs 15 residues. The CDR3 loop is CASSKRNRGIAGYTF. Here the CDR3 DNA reads TGTGCCAGCAGCAAACGAAACAGGGGGATTGCGGGCTACACCTTC.